A single sample is the source of the 25 T cell receptor beta chains below, sequenced in a study of identifying expanded T cells in peripheral blood. The method was immunoSEQ multiplex PCR; TCRdb's version includes in-frame clones alone and lacks a portion of them. The sample shows roughly 100,000 clones, approximately 89% of them seen only once. The source material was blood. Receptor source: a person aged 18 to 75 in good health.

This chain joins TRBV6-6 and TRBJ2-7; D could derive from TRBD1 or TRBD2 (5 bases each). Trimming shortened V by 2 bases and J by 0 bases, and 11 bases separated the two germline ends. The length of the CDR3 is 15 residues. Germline V lookup: CDR1 MNHNY, CDR2 SVGAGI (reference sequence). The CDR3 is CASSYEPGRSYEQYF. CDR3 coding DNA: TGTGCCAGCAGTTACGAGCCGGGGCGCTCCTACGAGCAGTACTTC.

The rearrangement uses TRBV9 and TRBJ2-2; D not certain. The V end was cut by 0 bases, the J end by 1 base, with 10 bases between. CDR1 is SGDLS, CDR2 YYNGEE, per germline. The CDR3 extends over 16 amino acids. CDR3 nucleotide sequence: TGTGCCAGCAGCGTAGGTAGTCTCTTGAACACCGGGGAGCTGTTTTTT. Its protein product is CASSVGSLLNTGELFF.

This rearrangement joins TRBV9 to TRBJ1-3, with D tentatively TRBD1 (5 bases). The germline CDR1 and CDR2 sequences are SGDLS and YYNGEE. The CDR3 is 16 residues long. V was cut by 4 bases and J by 0 bases, with 14 bases left in between. The chain's CDR3 is CASSTPGTDSGNTIYF. In nucleotides, the CDR3 is TGTGCCAGCAGCACCCCCGGGACGGACTCTGGAAACACCATATATTTT.

The J gene is TRBJ1-5, the V gene TRBV30, with 10 bases matching TRBD1. CDR1 is GTSNPN, CDR2 SVGIG, per germline (reference sequence). Trimming at V came to 0 bases and at J to 13 bases, leaving 9 bases not matched to a gene. The CDR3 totals 14 residues. The CDR3 DNA follows: TGTGCCTGGAGTGTCGAGACAGGGGGCAGTGAGCAGCATTTT. It specifies CAWSVETGGSEQHF.

This rearrangement joins TRBV6-1 to TRBJ1-2, with a weak D call TRBD1 (5 bases). V dropped 4 bases and J dropped 2 bases, with 14 bases sitting between them. This CDR3 comprises 15 residues. In germline, CDR1 is MNHNS, CDR2 SASEGT. CDR3 DNA: TGTGCCAGCAGTGTTCGAGGGGCATCCAACTATGGCTACACCTTC. Translation gives CASSVRGASNYGYTF.

The rearrangement links TRBV7-8 to TRBJ1-1; TRBD1 matches 7 bases. The CDR3 has 14 residues. Trimming at V came to 3 bases and at J to 7 bases, leaving 8 bases not matched to a gene. Germline lookup yields CDR1 SGHVS and CDR2 FQNEAQ. CDR3 amino acids: CASSFFGDSSEAFF. CDR3 sequence (DNA): TGTGCCAGCAGCTTTTTCGGGGACAGCAGTGAAGCTTTCTTT.

The chain is built from TRBV5-1 and TRBJ2-5; D might be TRBD2 (5 bases). Germline V CDR1 and CDR2: SGHRS, YFSETQ. The ends were cut back, 3 bases at V and 4 bases at J, with 16 bases in the middle. The CDR3 covers 15 residues. The CDR3 region is CASSSIEGYGETQYF. CDR3 bases: TGCGCCAGCAGCTCCATAGAGGGTTATGGAGAGACCCAGTACTTC.

This clone was counted once. This chain connects TRBV5-1 to TRBJ2-5; 8 bases map to TRBD2. CDR3 length equals 15 residues. V was pared by 3 bases and J by 2 bases, with 6 bases of the junction left unmatched. Germline V gives CDR1 SGHRS, CDR2 YFSETQ. The chain's CDR3 is CASSYRTGGQETQYF. The CDR3 nucleotides read TGCGCCAGCAGCTATCGTACGGGGGGGCAAGAGACCCAGTACTTC.

The chain is built from TRBV19 and TRBJ1-3; maybe TRBD1 (6 bases). Germline values: CDR1 LNHDA, CDR2 SQIVND (reference sequence). The CDR3 has 14 residues. V lost 10 bases to trimming and J lost 2 bases, with 15 bases between them. CDR3 bases: TGTGCCACTCGCGAAGGGGGACCTGGAAACACCATATATTTT. Protein sequence: CATREGGPGNTIYF.

V is TRBV19 and J is TRBJ2-7, with no clear D. CDR3 length: 13 residues. Trimming left V 7 bases short and J 7 bases short, with 17 bases between. CDR1 is LNHDA, CDR2 SQIVND, per germline (reference sequence). DNA for the CDR3: TGTGCCAGTACCCCAGACGGGCCCCAGGAGCAGTACTTC. Translating it yields CASTPDGPQEQYF.

The chain has TRBV6-1 and TRBJ2-1; D gene unclear. This CDR3 comprises 14 residues. The germline gives CDR1 MNHNS, CDR2 SASEGT. V lost 3 bases and J 8 bases, leaving 14 bases between the germline ends. The CDR3 bases are TGTGCCAGCAGTGACTGGCCGGGCGGCGATGAGCAGTTCTTC. Amino acids: CASSDWPGGDEQFF.

J is TRBJ2-3 and V is TRBV7-9, with 11 bases aligning to TRBD2. The CDR3 is 16 amino acids. Germline V gene lookup returns CDR1 SEHNR and CDR2 FQNEAQ (reference sequence). With V trimmed by 5 bases and J by 5 bases, 9 bases remained unmatched. The CDR3 DNA reads TGTGCCAGCAGCCCGAGTTTAGCGGGGGGGCTAGATACGCAGTATTTT. Protein: CASSPSLAGGLDTQYF.

The CDR3, as DNA: TGTGCCAGCAGCTTAGTCCCTGAAAACCACAATGAGCAGTTCTTC. It yields the protein CASSLVPENHNEQFF. V usage is TRBV7-2 and J usage is TRBJ2-1; D gene unclear. V was cut by 1 base and J by 5 bases, with 12 bases left in between. The V gene's germline CDR1 is SGHTA and CDR2 FQGNSA. This CDR3 is 15 amino acids long.

The CDR3 is CASSVSAWAATNEKLFF. As DNA, the CDR3 is TGTGCCAGCAGCGTTTCGGCCTGGGCTGCAACTAATGAAAAACTGTTTTTT. The V and J genes are TRBV7-2 and TRBJ1-4; D ambiguous. Trimming left V 5 bases short and J 0 bases short, with 16 bases between. Germline V gene data show CDR1 as SGHTA and CDR2 as FQGNSA. This CDR3 contains 17 residues.

J is TRBJ2-5 and V is TRBV28, with D perhaps TRBD2 (5 bases). The CDR3 is 14 residues long. Germline CDR1 reads MDHEN; CDR2 reads SYDVKM. The V and J ends lost 4 bases and 3 bases respectively, with 12 bases between them. Written as DNA, the CDR3 is TGTGCCAGCAGTTCCCCGGACTGGGAAGAGACCCAGTACTTC. Translated: CASSSPDWEETQYF.

The rearrangement links TRBV16 to TRBJ2-5, with D possibly being TRBD1 (5 bases). CDR1 is KGHSY and CDR2 is FQNENV in the germline V gene. V lost 0 bases to trimming and J lost 5 bases, with 10 bases between them. CDR3 size: 14 residues. The CDR3 region is CASSQSRDRETQYF. CDR3 DNA: TGTGCCAGCAGCCAATCCAGGGATCGGGAGACCCAGTACTTC.

The chain carries TRBV21-1 and TRBJ2-6; the D call of TRBD1 is as the table states it, not checked on the DNA. TRBV21-1 is a pseudogene segment. This CDR3 is 16 amino acids long. The CDR3, as DNA: TGTGCCAGCAGCAACCAGAATACCTCTGGGGCCAACGTCCTGACTTTC. Its protein product is CASSNQNTSGANVLTF.

The chain combines TRBV25-1 with TRBJ1-1; D gene unclear. The CDR3 has 14 amino acids. Germline V gene data show CDR1 as MGHDK and CDR2 as SYGVNS. V dropped 1 base and J dropped 3 bases, with 9 bases sitting between them. The CDR3 spells CASSELSGDTEAFF. The DNA for the CDR3 is TGTGCCAGCAGTGAATTGTCGGGTGACACTGAAGCTTTCTTT.

The genes are TRBV7-2 and TRBJ2-1; D remains ambiguous. Germline-derived CDR1 and CDR2 are SGHTA and FQGNSA. The CDR3 extends over 13 amino acids. Trimming left V 4 bases short and J 4 bases short, with 8 bases between. Here the CDR3 reads CASSYTNYNEQFF. The CDR3 DNA reads as TGTGCCAGCAGCTATACAAATTACAATGAGCAGTTCTTC.

This chain joins TRBV18 and TRBJ2-3, with D perhaps matching TRBD1 (6 bases). With 4 bases removed from V and 4 bases from J, the gap between germline ends came to 15 bases. Germline CDR1 is KGHSH and CDR2 is LQKENI. This CDR3 contains 15 residues. The CDR3 region has the DNA TGTGCCAGCTCACGAGACCAGGGGTGGTCAGATACGCAGTATTTT. Protein product: CASSRDQGWSDTQYF.

This clone was observed a single time. This chain uses TRBV11-2 with TRBJ2-1; TRBD1 is a possible D gene (6 bases). CDR1 is SGHAT, CDR2 FQNNGV, per germline. Deletions cut 4 bases from V and 7 bases from J, with 8 bases between. The CDR3 sequence is 12 residues long. CDR3 nucleotides: TGTGCCAGCAGCTCGGACAGAAATGAGCAGTTCTTC. Translated, it gives CASSSDRNEQFF.

The chain recombines TRBV27 with TRBJ2-3; TRBD2 aligns across 13 bases. V lost 6 bases to trimming and J lost 0 bases; unmatched junction nucleotides: 9. This CDR3 has 18 residues. The germline CDR1 and CDR2 sequences are MNHEY and SMNVEV (reference sequence). The CDR3 loop is CASSSPGLAGYSTDTQYF. The CDR3 region has the DNA TGTGCCAGCAGCTCGCCGGGACTAGCGGGATATAGCACAGATACGCAGTATTTT.

This clone was detected only a few times. This chain connects TRBV5-1 to TRBJ2-7; D is undetermined. Trimming took off 0 bases at V and 2 bases at J, with 6 bases between the two ends. This CDR3 region has 13 residues. Germline lookup yields CDR1 SGHRS and CDR2 YFSETQ. The CDR3 here is CASSLALPYEQYF. DNA of the CDR3: TGCGCCAGCAGCTTGGCCTTGCCCTACGAGCAGTACTTC.

This chain links TRBV7-2 with TRBJ2-1, with D unclear. V was cut by 4 bases and J by 5 bases, with 15 bases left in between. There are 15 residues in the CDR3. In germline, CDR1 is SGHTA, CDR2 FQGNSA. As DNA, the CDR3 is TGTGCCAGCAGCTCAAGAGTGGGGTTAAACAATGAGCAGTTCTTC. Residues: CASSSRVGLNNEQFF.

The gene calls are TRBV5-1 and TRBJ2-2, with 7 bases lining up with TRBD1. V dropped 8 bases and J dropped 1; count of bases not matched to a gene: 5. This CDR3 has 14 amino acids. Germline V gene data show CDR1 as SGHRS and CDR2 as YFSETQ. This CDR3 is CARGTAVNTGELFF. CDR3 nucleotides: TGCGCCAGAGGGACAGCCGTGAACACCGGGGAGCTGTTTTTT.